These 28 T cell receptor beta chains came from one sample sequenced in a study of CD8 T cells in Susac syndrome. The authors reverse transcribed roughly 0.5 to 1 ug RNA with random hexamers. One entry per CDR3 protein results from TCRdb running MiXCR on the immunoSEQ multiplex PCR reads. The table shows more than 110,000 distinct CDR3 sequences, with roughly 94% occurring only once. The sequencing sample was made of CD4+ T cells from PBMCs. These receptors were collected from a human donor with Susac syndrome.

In its sample, this clonotype was seen once. The DNA of the CDR3 is TGTGCCTGGAGCAGCGAGGCCCCCACCTATGGCTACACCTTC. Translation gives CAWSSEAPTYGYTF. The chain carries TRBV30 and TRBJ1-2; unclear D gene. Germline V gene sequence: CDR1 GTSNPN, CDR2 SVGIG (reference sequence). CDR3 length: 14 residues. Trimming stripped 3 bases from V and 4 bases from J, with 15 bases between.

A remark on this clonotype: Relative to the germline gene, one junction end is altered; a read error may explain this. The chain has TRBV6-5 and TRBJ1-1; TRBD1 is a possible D gene (6 bases). The CDR3 length is 15 residues. Germline V gene data show CDR1 as MNHEY and CDR2 as SVGAGI. CDR3: CASSHKPGQGTEASF. CDR3 coding DNA: TGTGCCAGCAGTCACAAACCGGGACAAGGCACTGAAGCTTCCTTT.

The CDR3 protein is CASSLVGSNYGYTF. As DNA, the CDR3 is TGTGCCAGCAGTTTGGTGGGGTCGAACTATGGCTACACCTTC. This sequence joins TRBV12-3 or TRBV12-4 and TRBJ1-2, with D uncertain. CDR3 length equals 14 residues. The germline V and J ends were trimmed by 3 bases and 2 bases, with 10 bases remaining between them.

V gene TRBV10-3 combines with J gene TRBJ1-4; D gene ambiguous. Per the germline V gene, CDR1 is ENHRY and CDR2 is SYGVKD. This CDR3 region has 14 residues. V shed 5 bases and J shed 6 bases, with 13 bases lying between them. The CDR3 DNA reads as TGTGCCATCAGTTCGGGCTCGCTGGATGAAAAACTGTTTTTT. This gives the protein CAISSGSLDEKLFF.

V usage is TRBV30 and J usage is TRBJ1-1, with D hard to call. V gave up 3 bases and J gave up 5 bases, with 13 bases separating them. The CDR3 contains 13 residues. In germline, CDR1 is GTSNPN, CDR2 SVGIG (reference sequence). The CDR3 region has the DNA TGTGCCTGGAGCCGGGGTACGGGGACTGAAGCTTTCTTT. Amino acids: CAWSRGTGTEAFF.

The chain links TRBV30 to TRBJ2-5; 8 bases align to TRBD2. CDR1 GTSNPN and CDR2 SVGIG come from the germline V gene (reference sequence). This CDR3 is 12 amino acids long. J was trimmed by 7 bases and V by 6 bases; bases with no gene match: 7. The CDR3 reads CACDSGKVTQYF. DNA of the CDR3: TGTGCCTGCGATAGCGGGAAGGTGACCCAGTACTTC.

The rearrangement joins TRBV1 to TRBJ2-5; TRBD2 was called by the table and not checked on the DNA. TRBV1 is designated a pseudogene. The CDR3 length is 15 residues. As DNA, the CDR3 is TGCACCAGCAGCCCCCCGCGACTAGCGGAAGAGACCCAGTACTTC. Its translation: CTSSPPRLAEETQYF.

The DNA for the CDR3 is TGTGCCAGCAGTCTCTCTAGCGGGGGAGGGACCCAGTACTTC. Protein sequence: CASSLSSGGGTQYF. This chain joins TRBV3-1 and TRBJ2-5; 10 nucleotides match TRBD2. CDR1 LGHDT and CDR2 YNNKEL come from the germline V gene (reference sequence). This CDR3 contains 14 residues. Germline trimming cut 6 bases from V and 7 bases from J; bases unmatched to any gene: 8.

The rearrangement uses TRBV24-1 and TRBJ1-2; no clear D gene. Deletions cut 4 bases from V and 8 bases from J, with 10 bases between. Germline CDR1 is KGHDR and CDR2 is SFDVKD. This CDR3 comprises 12 residues. The CDR3 loop is CATSDPILGYTF. In DNA form, the CDR3 reads TGTGCCACCAGTGACCCAATTTTAGGCTACACCTTC.

The chain joins TRBV7-3 to TRBJ1-4; D call uncertain. Trimming stripped 0 bases from V and 7 bases from J, with 6 bases between. From germline, CDR1 is SGHTA and CDR2 FQGTGA. This CDR3 comprises 13 residues. In DNA form, the CDR3 reads TGTGCCAGCAGCTTAACTCGAGGTGAAAAACTGTTTTTT. It yields the protein CASSLTRGEKLFF. The variable domain in full, with the rest retrieved from reference TRBV7-3 and TRBJ1-4, is GAGVSQTPSNKVTEKGKYVELRCDPISGHTALYWYRQSLGQGPEFLIYFQGTGAADDSGLPNDRFFAVRPEGSVSTLKIQRTERGDSAVYLCASSLTRGEKLFFGSGTQLSVL.

This clonotype was observed once. The chain links TRBV20-1 to TRBJ2-7; 12 nucleotides align to TRBD2. Germline V gives CDR1 DFQATT, CDR2 SNEGSKA (reference sequence). V dropped 4 bases and J dropped 7; count of bases not matched to a gene: 5. This CDR3 comprises 13 residues. CDR3 residues: CSAKTSGGKEQYF. The CDR3 nucleotides are TGCAGTGCTAAGACTAGCGGGGGTAAAGAGCAGTACTTC.

V is TRBV19 and J is TRBJ1-5; D uncertain. The CDR3 is made up of 13 amino acids. Deletions cut 3 bases from V and 9 bases from J, with 12 bases between. CDR1 is LNHDA, CDR2 SQIVND, per germline (reference sequence). Here the CDR3 reads CASSMGVPRPQHF. The CDR3 nucleotides read TGTGCCAGTAGTATGGGCGTTCCTCGGCCCCAGCATTTT.

The gene calls are TRBV20-1 and TRBJ1-4; D might be TRBD1 (5 bases). V dropped 6 bases and J dropped 4 bases, with 9 bases sitting between them. This CDR3 is built from 12 residues. In germline, CDR1 is DFQATT, CDR2 SNEGSKA (reference sequence). The CDR3 DNA is TGCAGTGCCCACGACAGTAATGAAAAACTGTTTTTT. Encoded protein: CSAHDSNEKLFF.

V gene TRBV29-1 combines with J gene TRBJ1-2; weak D call: TRBD1 (5 bases). V dropped 5 bases and J dropped 5 bases, with 15 bases sitting between them. The V gene's germline CDR1 is SQVTM and CDR2 ANQGSEA. The CDR3 runs 13 residues. CDR3 protein: CSVRVGPLYGYTF. CDR3 nucleotide sequence: TGCAGCGTTCGCGTGGGGCCGTTATATGGCTACACCTTC.

The rearrangement links TRBV7-2 to TRBJ2-5; D possibly corresponds to TRBD1 (6 bases). Germline V gene data show CDR1 as SGHTA and CDR2 as FQGNSA. This CDR3 comprises 14 residues. V gave up 5 bases and J gave up 5 bases, with 15 bases separating them. The CDR3 spells CASSPGQYQETQYF. The CDR3 DNA sequence: TGTGCCAGCAGCCCCGGACAGTATCAGGAGACCCAGTACTTC.

The CDR3 DNA reads as TGTGCCACCAGTGATGCCGGCACGGACCAGCCCCAGCATTTT. Its protein is CATSDAGTDQPQHF. The chain couples TRBV24-1 to TRBJ1-5; D gene uncertain. Germline V CDR1 and CDR2: KGHDR, SFDVKD. The CDR3 runs 14 residues. V was pared by 3 bases and J by 7 bases, with 12 bases between.

This rearrangement joins TRBV20-1 to TRBJ1-5; unclear D gene. Trimming took 5 bases from V and 5 from J, leaving 13 bases between them. Germline CDR1 is DFQATT and CDR2 is SNEGSKA (reference sequence). CDR3 size: 13 residues. This CDR3 reads CSAQLTVHQPQHF. DNA for the CDR3: TGCAGTGCTCAACTGACGGTTCATCAGCCCCAGCATTTT.

The chain has TRBV9 and TRBJ1-3; D gene uncertain. Trimming took off 0 bases at V and 2 bases at J, with 9 bases between the two ends. This CDR3 has 15 amino acids. CDR1 and CDR2 (germline): SGDLS, YYNGEE. The chain's CDR3 is CASSVEQAPGNTIYF. The CDR3 DNA sequence: TGTGCCAGCAGCGTAGAGCAGGCCCCTGGAAACACCATATATTTT.

The gene calls are TRBV6-7 and TRBJ2-2; a weak D match, TRBD1 (6 bases). TRBV6-7 is an ORF for which the function is uncertain. V lost 4 bases and J lost 7, with 10 bases in between. The CDR3 spans 13 residues. This CDR3 is CASSFQGSGELFF. CDR3 bases: TGTGCCAGCAGTTTTCAGGGGAGCGGGGAGCTGTTTTTT.

The genes are TRBV30 and TRBJ1-5; D uncertain. Germline assignment: CDR1 GTSNPN and CDR2 SVGIG (reference sequence). Trimming removed 2 bases from V and 1 base from J, with 6 bases in between. CDR3 length: 13 residues. The DNA for the CDR3 is TGTGCCTGGAGTCCGGCGAGCAATCAGCCCCAGCATTTT. Protein sequence: CAWSPASNQPQHF.

The CDR3 DNA is TGTGCCAGCAGTCTGGGGGCCACCTATGGCTACACCTTC. Translated, it gives CASSLGATYGYTF. This chain connects TRBV27 to TRBJ1-2; possibly TRBD1 for D (6 bases). The CDR3 extends over 13 amino acids. CDR1 is MNHEY and CDR2 is SMNVEV in the germline V gene (reference sequence). Trimming pared 5 bases from V and 4 bases from J, leaving 11 bases between.

The chain employs TRBV5-1 and TRBJ2-7; the D is unclear. The CDR3 is made up of 14 amino acids. The V end lost 5 bases, the J end lost 1 base, and 13 bases lay between the germline ends. Germline V gene data show CDR1 as SGHRS and CDR2 as YFSETQ. The DNA of the CDR3 is TGCGCCAGCAGGGATCAAGCGCAATCCTACGAGCAGTACTTC. Amino acid sequence: CASRDQAQSYEQYF.

The rearrangement joins TRBV20-1 to TRBJ2-1, with TRBD1 as a possible D gene (5 bases). With 1 base removed from V and 10 bases from J, the gap between germline ends came to 8 bases. Per germline, CDR1 DFQATT and CDR2 SNEGSKA (reference sequence). CDR3 length: 11 amino acids. CDR3 region: CSARGGGEQFF. The CDR3 region has the DNA TGCAGTGCTAGAGGGGGCGGCGAGCAGTTCTTC.

The rearrangement links TRBV20-1 to TRBJ2-5; 12 positions agree with TRBD2. The CDR3 runs to 15 residues. Germline V lookup: CDR1 DFQATT, CDR2 SNEGSKA (reference sequence). The V gene end was trimmed by 0 bases and the J gene end by 7 bases; junction bases not matched to a gene: 6. The CDR3 sequence: CSARERASGRATQYF. The CDR3 region has the DNA TGCAGTGCTAGAGAGAGGGCTAGCGGGAGGGCGACCCAGTACTTC.

The J gene is TRBJ2-4, the V gene TRBV19, with TRBD2 as a possible D gene (6 bases). CDR3 length: 12 amino acids. Germline lookup yields CDR1 LNHDA and CDR2 SQIVND (reference sequence). Trimming stripped 10 bases from V and 11 bases from J, with 18 bases between. In DNA form, the CDR3 reads TGTGCCACCTGGAGACCCGGGGGACTTCAGTACTTC. This codes for CATWRPGGLQYF.

The chain couples TRBV30 to TRBJ2-7; D is ambiguous. Germline values: CDR1 GTSNPN, CDR2 SVGIG (reference sequence). This CDR3 is 15 amino acids long. V lost 3 bases and J lost 0, with 15 bases in between. CDR3 sequence reads: CAWSSGRVSSYEQYF. Written as DNA, the CDR3 is TGTGCCTGGAGCTCCGGACGGGTAAGCTCCTACGAGCAGTACTTC.

J is TRBJ2-1 and V is TRBV25-1; 7 bases map to TRBD1. CDR1 is MGHDK and CDR2 is SYGVNS in the germline V gene. The CDR3 has 15 amino acids. Trimming took 4 bases from V and 4 from J; bases not matched to a gene: 7. The CDR3 sequence is CASSAPGQKYNEQFF. Here the CDR3 DNA reads TGTGCCAGCAGTGCGCCGGGACAGAAGTACAATGAGCAGTTCTTC.

The chain carries TRBV30 and TRBJ2-6, with D possibly being TRBD2 (6 bases). Deletions cut 1 base from V and 0 bases from J, with 10 bases between. CDR1 and CDR2 (germline): GTSNPN, SVGIG (reference sequence). CDR3 size: 16 residues. DNA of the CDR3: TGTGCCTGGAGTGGGTCGCGGGGCTCTGGGGCCAACGTCCTGACTTTC. Residues: CAWSGSRGSGANVLTF.